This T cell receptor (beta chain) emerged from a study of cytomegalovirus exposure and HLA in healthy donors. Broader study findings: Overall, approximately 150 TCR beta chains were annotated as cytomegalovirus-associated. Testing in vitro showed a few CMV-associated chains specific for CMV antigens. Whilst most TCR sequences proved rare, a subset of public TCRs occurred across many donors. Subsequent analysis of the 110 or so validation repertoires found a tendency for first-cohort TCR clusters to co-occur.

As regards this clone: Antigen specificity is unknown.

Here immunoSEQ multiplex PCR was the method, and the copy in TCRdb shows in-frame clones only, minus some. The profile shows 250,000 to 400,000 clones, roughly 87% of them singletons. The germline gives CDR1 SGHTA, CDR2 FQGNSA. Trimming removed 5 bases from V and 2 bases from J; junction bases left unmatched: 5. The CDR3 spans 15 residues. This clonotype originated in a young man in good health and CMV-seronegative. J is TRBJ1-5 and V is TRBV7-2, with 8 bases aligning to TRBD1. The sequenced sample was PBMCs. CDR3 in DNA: TGTGCCAGCAGCCGGACAGGGAAAGGCAATCAGCCCCAGCATTTT. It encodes CASSRTGKGNQPQHF.